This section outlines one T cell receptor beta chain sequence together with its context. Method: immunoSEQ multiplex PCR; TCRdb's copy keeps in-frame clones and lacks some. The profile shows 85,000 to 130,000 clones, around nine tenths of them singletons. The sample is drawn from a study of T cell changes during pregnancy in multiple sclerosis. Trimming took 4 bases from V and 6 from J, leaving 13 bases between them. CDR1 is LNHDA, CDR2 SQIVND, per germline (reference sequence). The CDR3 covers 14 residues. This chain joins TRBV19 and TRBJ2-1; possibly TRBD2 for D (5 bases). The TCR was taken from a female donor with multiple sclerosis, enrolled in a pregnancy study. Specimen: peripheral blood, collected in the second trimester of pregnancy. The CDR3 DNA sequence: TGTGCCAGTAGTAGAGGGCAGGTTGGCAATGAGCAGTTCTTC. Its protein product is CASSRGQVGNEQFF.